The T cell receptor (beta chain) described here comes from a study of OX40 agonist ivuxolimab in advanced cancers. Whole-study context: Three patients, one with hepatocellular carcinoma and two with cutaneous melanoma, responded partially.

Trimming removed 1 base at V and 0 bases at J, with 5 bases between. Per the germline V gene, CDR1 is SGHAT and CDR2 is FQNNGV. The length of the CDR3 is 14 residues. TCRdb keeps only in-frame clones here, not all; method: immunoSEQ multiplex PCR. The table shows about 71,000 clones, with around 82% occurring only once. Study-level points and caveats: Expanded clones tended on average to be more numerous among CD8+ T cells than CD4+.

Of note for this clone: Its antigen is not known.

The sample here was CD4+ or CD8+ T cells sorted from blood, taken in a trial of the OX40 agonist ivuxolimab. The clonotype originates from an adult with an advanced solid tumor such as melanoma, head and neck, liver or kidney cancer. The chain combines TRBV11-2 with TRBJ2-3; unclear D gene. CDR3 coding DNA: TGTGCCAGCAGCTTAGCCTCTAGCACAGATACGCAGTATTTT. Translated, it gives CASSLASSTDTQYF.